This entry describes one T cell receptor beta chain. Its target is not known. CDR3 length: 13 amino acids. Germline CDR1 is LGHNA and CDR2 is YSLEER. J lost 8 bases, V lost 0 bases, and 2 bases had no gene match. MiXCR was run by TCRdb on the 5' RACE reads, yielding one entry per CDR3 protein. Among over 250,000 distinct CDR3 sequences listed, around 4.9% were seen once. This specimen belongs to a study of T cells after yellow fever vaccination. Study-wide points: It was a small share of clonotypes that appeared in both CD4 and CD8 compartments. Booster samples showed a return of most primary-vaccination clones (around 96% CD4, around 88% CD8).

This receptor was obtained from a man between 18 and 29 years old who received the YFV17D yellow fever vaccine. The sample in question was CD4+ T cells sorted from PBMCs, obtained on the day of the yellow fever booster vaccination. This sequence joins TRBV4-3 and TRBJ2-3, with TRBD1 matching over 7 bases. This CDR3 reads CASSQDRGTTQYF. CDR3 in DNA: TGCGCCAGCAGCCAAGACAGGGGGACTACGCAGTATTTT.